These T cell receptor beta chains were read from a single sample in a study of blood T cell repertoires in COVID-19. Here immunoSEQ multiplex PCR was the method, and the copy in TCRdb shows in-frame clones only, minus some. The table lists about 62,000 clones, approximately 92% of them singletons. Sequencing used peripheral blood. These receptors were obtained from a woman aged 60 to 75 with COVID-19, enrolled during active disease. Both conserved end residues are part of each CDR3. D genes are given only for firm matches. Size tells how often a clone was seen (once, few, many) or the class of an expanded clone, and some rows leave it out.

abundance: NA
len: 16
d_gene: TRBD1
v_gene: TRBV5-1
j_gene: TRBJ1-1
CDR3nt: TGCGCCAGCACCCCCGGCGCAGGGGGCGTTGCCACTGAAGCTTTCTTT
CDR3aa: CASTPGAGGVATEAFF

abundance: NA
len: 15
d_gene: TRBD2
v_gene: TRBV7-2
j_gene: TRBJ2-2
CDR3nt: TGTGCCAGCAGCACTAAGCGGGAGACCACCGGGGAGCTGTTTTTT
CDR3aa: CASSTKRETTGELFF

abundance: NA
len: 13
d_gene: NA
v_gene: TRBV3-1/TRBV3-2
j_gene: TRBJ1-1
CDR3nt: TGTGCCAGCAGCTCGACACCGACCCTTGAAGCTTTCTTT
CDR3aa: CASSSTPTLEAFF

abundance: NA
len: 13
d_gene: NA
v_gene: TRBV15
j_gene: TRBJ2-7
CDR3nt: TGTGCCACCAGCAGAGATTACCTCCAGTCATTGTACTTC
CDR3aa: CATSRDYLQSLYF

abundance: once
len: 16
d_gene: NA
v_gene: TRBV7-9
j_gene: TRBJ1-5
CDR3nt: TGTGCCAGCAGCTTAGGGGCCCCAGGGGTCGGTCAGCCCCAGCATTTT
CDR3aa: CASSLGAPGVGQPQHF

abundance: NA
len: 15
d_gene: NA
v_gene: TRBV5-4
j_gene: TRBJ1-1
CDR3nt: TGTGCCAGCAGCGGAACTCGAGGGGGGAACACTGAAGCTTTCTTT
CDR3aa: CASSGTRGGNTEAFF

abundance: NA
len: 13
d_gene: NA
v_gene: TRBV5-1
j_gene: TRBJ1-1
CDR3nt: TGCGCCAGCGGAGAACAGGGAAGCACTGAAGCTTTCTTT
CDR3aa: CASGEQGSTEAFF

abundance: NA
len: 17
d_gene: NA
v_gene: TRBV19
j_gene: TRBJ2-6
CDR3nt: TGTGCCAGTAGTGCCACCTCAGATGGCTCTGGGGCCAACGTCCTGACTTTC
CDR3aa: CASSATSDGSGANVLTF

abundance: NA
len: 15
d_gene: TRBD1
v_gene: TRBV7-3
j_gene: TRBJ1-6
CDR3nt: TGTGCCAGCAGCTCCGGGACAGCCTATAATTCACCCCTCCACTTT
CDR3aa: CASSSGTAYNSPLHF

abundance: NA
len: 16
d_gene: TRBD2
v_gene: TRBV11-3
j_gene: TRBJ2-7
CDR3nt: TGTGCCAGCAGCTTAGATTCGGCTAGCGGATCCTACGAGCAGTACTTC
CDR3aa: CASSLDSASGSYEQYF

abundance: NA
len: 16
d_gene: NA
v_gene: TRBV7-9
j_gene: TRBJ1-4
CDR3nt: TGTGCCAGCAGCTTAGTACCCTCGGGTGACCGGGAAAAACTGTTTTTT
CDR3aa: CASSLVPSGDREKLFF

abundance: NA
len: 16
d_gene: NA
v_gene: TRBV7-2
j_gene: TRBJ1-2
CDR3nt: TGTGCCAGCAGCTTAGGTATGGACAGAAGGGCCTATGGCTACACCTTC
CDR3aa: CASSLGMDRRAYGYTF

abundance: NA
len: 16
d_gene: NA
v_gene: TRBV6-5
j_gene: TRBJ1-6
CDR3nt: TGTGCCAGCAGTTCGGCGGAGAGCTCCTATAATTCACCCCTCCACTTT
CDR3aa: CASSSAESSYNSPLHF

abundance: NA
len: 16
d_gene: TRBD2
v_gene: TRBV15
j_gene: TRBJ2-1
CDR3nt: TGTGCCACCAGCAGGGTACCGGGACTAGCGGGCAATGAGCAGTTCTTC
CDR3aa: CATSRVPGLAGNEQFF

abundance: NA
len: 15
d_gene: TRBD1
v_gene: TRBV5-1
j_gene: TRBJ1-1
CDR3nt: TGCGCCACTAGCGGACTACAGGGGGCGTACACTGAAGCTTTCTTT
CDR3aa: CATSGLQGAYTEAFF

abundance: NA
len: 16
d_gene: TRBD1
v_gene: TRBV7-2
j_gene: TRBJ1-1
CDR3nt: TGTGCCAGCAGTCGACAGGGGGCGAACCTGAACACTGAAGCTTTCTTT
CDR3aa: CASSRQGANLNTEAFF

abundance: NA
len: 15
d_gene: TRBD1
v_gene: TRBV16
j_gene: TRBJ2-7
CDR3nt: TGTGCCAGCAGCAAGGGGGCAGGGGCCGCCGACGAGCAGTACTTC
CDR3aa: CASSKGAGAADEQYF

abundance: NA
len: 17
d_gene: TRBD2
v_gene: TRBV11-3
j_gene: TRBJ2-1
CDR3nt: TGTGCCAGCAGCTATCCTTTAGCGGGACGCTCCTACAATGAGCAGTTCTTC
CDR3aa: CASSYPLAGRSYNEQFF

abundance: NA
len: 17
d_gene: TRBD2
v_gene: TRBV3-1/TRBV3-2
j_gene: TRBJ2-3
CDR3nt: TGTGCCAGCAGCCGCGGACTAGCGGGAGGGGTCCCAGATACGCAGTATTTT
CDR3aa: CASSRGLAGGVPDTQYF

abundance: NA
len: 18
d_gene: TRBD2
v_gene: TRBV4-2
j_gene: TRBJ2-3
CDR3nt: TGTGCCAGCAGCCAAGATGATGGGCGGGAGATATCTGCCGATACGCAGTATTTT
CDR3aa: CASSQDDGREISADTQYF

abundance: NA
len: 13
d_gene: TRBD1
v_gene: TRBV11-2
j_gene: TRBJ1-2
CDR3nt: TGTGCCAGCAGCGCAGGGGGCGCCGGAGGCTACACCTTC
CDR3aa: CASSAGGAGGYTF

abundance: NA
len: 14
d_gene: TRBD1
v_gene: TRBV20-1
j_gene: TRBJ1-2
CDR3nt: TGCAGTGCTAGTTGGACAGGGGGGTACTATGGCTACACCTTC
CDR3aa: CSASWTGGYYGYTF

abundance: NA
len: 14
d_gene: TRBD1
v_gene: TRBV11-2
j_gene: TRBJ1-1
CDR3nt: TGTGCCAGCAGCTTAGTTGGAGGGGGCTCTGAAGCTTTCTTT
CDR3aa: CASSLVGGGSEAFF

abundance: NA
len: 18
d_gene: TRBD1
v_gene: TRBV5-6
j_gene: TRBJ1-2
CDR3nt: TGTGCCAGCAGCAACCTTTGGAGGGGGCGCCTTCGAGGCTATGGCTACACCTTC
CDR3aa: CASSNLWRGRLRGYGYTF

abundance: NA
len: 15
d_gene: NA
v_gene: TRBV6-1
j_gene: TRBJ2-3
CDR3nt: TGTGCCAGCAGTGAAACCTTAGGACTCACAGATACGCAGTATTTT
CDR3aa: CASSETLGLTDTQYF

abundance: NA
len: 18
d_gene: TRBD1
v_gene: TRBV4-3
j_gene: TRBJ1-2
CDR3nt: TGCGCCAGCAGCCAAGTAGGGGCAGGGGGCGCCGGGATCTATGGCTACACCTTC
CDR3aa: CASSQVGAGGAGIYGYTF

abundance: NA
len: 16
d_gene: NA
v_gene: TRBV6-1
j_gene: TRBJ1-3
CDR3nt: TGTGCCAGCAGTGAGATTCAGGGCCCCTCTGGAAACACCATATATTTT
CDR3aa: CASSEIQGPSGNTIYF

abundance: NA
len: 16
d_gene: TRBD2
v_gene: TRBV29-1
j_gene: TRBJ2-2
CDR3nt: TGCAGCGTTGGCCTAGCGGGAGGGCCGAACACCGGGGAGCTGTTTTTT
CDR3aa: CSVGLAGGPNTGELFF

abundance: once
len: 14
d_gene: NA
v_gene: TRBV3-1/TRBV3-2
j_gene: TRBJ2-7
CDR3nt: TGTGCCAGCAGACTCAGGGGATCTGGCTACGAGCAGTACTTC
CDR3aa: CASRLRGSGYEQYF

abundance: NA
len: 12
d_gene: TRBD1
v_gene: TRBV28
j_gene: TRBJ2-5
CDR3nt: TGTGCCAGCAGGGAGACAGGGTCGACCCAGTACTTC
CDR3aa: CASRETGSTQYF

abundance: NA
len: 15
d_gene: TRBD1
v_gene: TRBV11-2
j_gene: TRBJ1-6
CDR3nt: TGTGCCAGCAGCTCAGAGACAGGGGATTATTCACCCCTCCACTTT
CDR3aa: CASSSETGDYSPLHF

abundance: NA
len: 12
d_gene: NA
v_gene: TRBV25-1
j_gene: TRBJ2-7
CDR3nt: TGTGCCAGCTCGGCTAGGCACTACGAGCAGTACTTC
CDR3aa: CASSARHYEQYF

abundance: NA
len: 13
d_gene: NA
v_gene: TRBV27
j_gene: TRBJ2-1
CDR3nt: TGTGCCAGCACGTCGTCCGTTTACAATGAGCAGTTCTTC
CDR3aa: CASTSSVYNEQFF

abundance: NA
len: 15
d_gene: NA
v_gene: TRBV12-5
j_gene: TRBJ2-6
CDR3nt: TGTGCTAGTGGCACAGGTCTCTCTGGGGCCAACGTCCTGACTTTC
CDR3aa: CASGTGLSGANVLTF

abundance: NA
len: 11
d_gene: NA
v_gene: TRBV12-3/TRBV12-4
j_gene: TRBJ1-1
CDR3nt: TGTGCCAGCAGTGGACAGTTAGAAGCTTTCTTT
CDR3aa: CASSGQLEAFF

abundance: NA
len: 14
d_gene: NA
v_gene: TRBV6-5
j_gene: TRBJ2-7
CDR3nt: TGTGCCAGCAGTCCCGGGACACGTCGCTACGAGCAGTACTTC
CDR3aa: CASSPGTRRYEQYF

abundance: NA
len: 12
d_gene: NA
v_gene: TRBV29-1
j_gene: TRBJ2-7
CDR3nt: TGCAGCGTCAACGGACAGTATGAAGAGCAGTACTTC
CDR3aa: CSVNGQYEEQYF

abundance: once
len: 16
d_gene: TRBD2
v_gene: TRBV27
j_gene: TRBJ2-1
CDR3nt: TGTGCCAGCAGTTTATACCTGGCTAGCGGAAACAATGAGCAGTTCTTC
CDR3aa: CASSLYLASGNNEQFF

abundance: NA
len: 16
d_gene: NA
v_gene: TRBV18
j_gene: TRBJ2-7
CDR3nt: TGTGCCAGCTCACCTAATCCGGTGACAGGCCTCTACGAGCAGTACTTC
CDR3aa: CASSPNPVTGLYEQYF

abundance: NA
len: 21
d_gene: NA
v_gene: TRBV21-1
j_gene: TRBJ2-7
CDR3nt: TGTGCCAGCAGCCTCCGGTACAGTAGCGGGAGACGAGCCCCCCCCTCCTACGAGCAGTACTTC
CDR3aa: CASSLRYSSGRRAPPSYEQYF

abundance: NA
len: 19
d_gene: TRBD2
v_gene: TRBV3-1/TRBV3-2
j_gene: TRBJ2-3
CDR3nt: TGTGCCAGCAGCCAAGATGCAAGGGTAGCGGGAGGAAGCACAGATACGCAGTATTTT
CDR3aa: CASSQDARVAGGSTDTQYF

abundance: once
len: 16
d_gene: TRBD2
v_gene: TRBV5-1
j_gene: TRBJ2-2
CDR3nt: TGCGCCAGTTCCCAAAATAGCGGGAGCCGGACCGGGGAGCTGTTTTTT
CDR3aa: CASSQNSGSRTGELFF

abundance: NA
len: 14
d_gene: NA
v_gene: TRBV6-6
j_gene: TRBJ1-5
CDR3nt: TGTGCCAGCAGTTATGTTCAGGTCAAGGAGCCCCAGCATTTT
CDR3aa: CASSYVQVKEPQHF

abundance: NA
len: 17
d_gene: TRBD1
v_gene: TRBV27
j_gene: TRBJ1-4
CDR3nt: TGTGCCAGCAGTCAGGGACAGGGGGCGGATGGCGATGAAAAACTGTTTTTT
CDR3aa: CASSQGQGADGDEKLFF

abundance: few
len: 14
d_gene: NA
v_gene: TRBV28
j_gene: TRBJ1-2
CDR3nt: TGTGCCAGCAGTTTAGCGGGGGCAGGCTATGGCTACACCTTC
CDR3aa: CASSLAGAGYGYTF

abundance: NA
len: 12
d_gene: NA
v_gene: TRBV10-3
j_gene: TRBJ2-7
CDR3nt: TGTGCCACTTCGCAGGCGTCCTACGAGCAGTACTTC
CDR3aa: CATSQASYEQYF

abundance: few
len: 13
d_gene: TRBD1
v_gene: TRBV12-3/TRBV12-4
j_gene: TRBJ1-6
CDR3nt: TGTGCCAGCAGCCTAGGACAGGGGGGGACCCTCCACTTT
CDR3aa: CASSLGQGGTLHF

abundance: NA
len: 16
d_gene: TRBD1
v_gene: TRBV2
j_gene: TRBJ2-1
CDR3nt: TGTGCCAGCAGTCAAGGGGGACAGGGGTCCTACAATGAGCAGTTCTTC
CDR3aa: CASSQGGQGSYNEQFF

abundance: few
len: 11
d_gene: NA
v_gene: TRBV28
j_gene: TRBJ1-5
CDR3nt: TGTGCCAGCAGTTATAGACAGCCCCAGCATTTT
CDR3aa: CASSYRQPQHF

abundance: NA
len: 12
d_gene: NA
v_gene: TRBV5-6
j_gene: TRBJ2-7
CDR3nt: TGTGCCAGCACTAAGATATTCAACGAGCAGTACTTC
CDR3aa: CASTKIFNEQYF

abundance: NA
len: 14
d_gene: NA
v_gene: TRBV6-2/TRBV6-3
j_gene: TRBJ2-2
CDR3nt: TGTGCCAGCAGCCAGGACACAAACACCGGGGAGCTGTTTTTT
CDR3aa: CASSQDTNTGELFF